Listed below are T cell receptor beta chains from one sample, sequenced in a study of T cells in Graves' hyperthyroidism and ophthalmopathy. MiXCR was run by TCRdb on the multiplex PCR reads, yielding one entry per CDR3 protein. The data contain 20,000 to 30,000 distinct CDR3 sequences, around 54% of them singletons. The sequenced sample was blood. These receptors were taken from a middle-aged woman with Graves' hyperthyroidism that later progressed to Graves' ophthalmopathy. Each CDR3 is given with its conserved first and last residue. D genes are given only for firm matches. Size tells how often a clone was seen (once, few, many) or the class of an expanded clone, and some rows leave it out.

v_gene	d_gene	j_gene	abundance	CDR3nt	CDR3aa
TRBV28	TRBD1	TRBJ2-7	many	TGTGCCAGCAGTTTAGGGGACAGGGTGTACCACGAGCAGTACTTC	CASSLGDRVYHEQYF
TRBV27	-	TRBJ2-3	-	TGTGCCAGCAGTTTATGGCGGAGTACCCCTGGAACAGATACGCAGTATTTT	CASSLWRSTPGTDTQYF
TRBV20-1	TRBD1	TRBJ2-3	medium-sized	TGCAGTGCTAGACTGGTCAGGGGGACCGCAGATACGCAGTATTTT	CSARLVRGTADTQYF
TRBV30	TRBD1	TRBJ2-1	few	TGTGCCTGGAGTGTAAGGGGACAGGGGATCGGTAATGAGCAGTTCTTC	CAWSVRGQGIGNEQFF
TRBV9	-	TRBJ1-4	-	TGTGCCAGCAGCGCGGGTCAGGGGAAAAAACTGTTTTTT	CASSAGQGKKLFF
TRBV6-1	-	TRBJ1-6	few	TGTGCCAGCGGCCCCCCACAGCGGGGGTTTAGTTCACCCCTCCACTTT	CASGPPQRGFSSPLHF
TRBV9	-	TRBJ2-5	-	TGCGCCAGCAGCGTAGCTGTCAGCCTGGGGGAGACCCAGTACTTC	CASSVAVSLGETQYF
TRBV19	TRBD1	TRBJ2-7	-	TGTGCCAGTAGTAACAATATAGATCCCGGGACAGGGTACCACGAGCAGTACTTC	CASSNNIDPGTGYHEQYF
TRBV7-9	-	TRBJ2-7	-	TGTGCCAGCAGCTTATTTTCCTACGAGCAGTACTTC	CASSLFSYEQYF
TRBV3-1	-	TRBJ2-2	many	TGTGCCAGCAGTGGTCTCGCGAACACCGGGGAGCTGTTTTTT	CASSGLANTGELFF
TRBV12-3/TRBV12-4	-	TRBJ2-1	many	TGTGCCAGCAGTTTAGTGGCTAATCCTTACAATGAGCAGTTCTTC	CASSLVANPYNEQFF
TRBV19	-	TRBJ2-1	-	TGTGCCAGTAGTATTGGCCCCGGCCAAGTCTATGAGCAGTTCTTC	CASSIGPGQVYEQFF
TRBV5-1	-	TRBJ2-3	-	TGCGCCAGCAGCGGCGACAGCTCAGATACGCAGTATTTT	CASSGDSSDTQYF
TRBV5-1	-	TRBJ1-5	once	TGCGCCAGCAGCATCTTGGGGGGAGCCTACGAGCATTTT	CASSILGGAYEHF
TRBV9	TRBD1	TRBJ2-1	-	TGTGCCAGCAGCGTTAGGGACAGCTACAATGAGCAGTTCTTC	CASSVRDSYNEQFF
TRBV7-2	-	TRBJ2-3	-	TGTGCCAGCAGCCCCCGTTGGGGCGGGAGCACAGATACGCAGTATTTT	CASSPRWGGSTDTQYF
TRBV20-1	-	TRBJ2-1	few	TGCACCCCGCACATTGGTAATGAGCAGTTCTTC	CTPHIGNEQFF
TRBV27	TRBD1	TRBJ2-5	many	TGTGCCAGCGGAGGACAGGGGGCGGGAGAGGCCCAGTACTTC	CASGGQGAGEAQYF
TRBV6-1	-	TRBJ2-7	-	TGTGCCAGCAGTGGGCGTTGGCGGCAAGGCTACGAACAGTACTTC	CASSGRWRQGYEQYF
TRBV6-4	-	TRBJ2-7	many	TGTGCCAGCAGTTATAAGCGGACCATAAATCAATCCTACGAGCAGTACTTC	CASSYKRTINQSYEQYF
TRBV5-1	-	TRBJ2-7	once	TGCGCCAGCAGCTTGGATACACGGCCCATGGATCAGCAGTACTTC	CASSLDTRPMDQQYF
TRBV9	-	TRBJ2-5	-	TGTGCCAGCAGCGCCCGGGACCAAGAGACCCAGTACTTC	CASSARDQETQYF
TRBV5-1	-	TRBJ2-3	-	TGCGCCAGCAGCCTCCAAGGGACGACAGATACGCAGTATTTT	CASSLQGTTDTQYF
TRBV28	-	TRBJ2-6	-	TGTGCCAGCAGTTGGGTCTACGTCCTGACTTTC	CASSWVYVLTF
TRBV5-1	-	TRBJ2-3	-	TGCGCCAGCAGCTTAATGGGGGCAACAGATACGCAGTATTTT	CASSLMGATDTQYF
TRBV20-1	TRBD2	TRBJ2-7	-	TGCAGTGCTAAGGGCGGGGGGTATCGCGAGCAGTACTTC	CSAKGGGYREQYF
TRBV25-1	TRBD2	TRBJ2-3	-	TGTGCCAGCAGTGTAGCGGGAAGGTCAGATACGCAGTATTTT	CASSVAGRSDTQYF
TRBV5-1	-	TRBJ1-1	-	TGCGCCAGTGCCATCTACAGAATGAACACTGAAGCTTTCTTT	CASAIYRMNTEAFF
TRBV24-1	-	TRBJ1-4	few	TGTGCCACCAGTGATAGGACACATGAAAAACTGTTTTTT	CATSDRTHEKLFF
TRBV9	-	TRBJ1-2	once	TGTGCCAGCAGCGTAGCGCAGAGTAACTATGGCTACACCTTC	CASSVAQSNYGYTF
TRBV6-2/TRBV6-3	-	TRBJ1-6	many	TGTGCCAGCAGTTATGGGGGTGCACGGGATTCACCCCTCCACTTT	CASSYGGARDSPLHF
TRBV6-2/TRBV6-3	TRBD2	TRBJ2-3	many	TGTGCCAGCAGTCCCCCCCATACTAGCGGGACCACAGATACGCAGTATTTT	CASSPPHTSGTTDTQYF
TRBV7-9	TRBD2	TRBJ2-7	few	TGTGCCAGCAGCTCGTTAGCGGGAGAGCAGTACTTC	CASSSLAGEQYF
TRBV19	TRBD1	TRBJ1-5	medium-sized	TGTGCCAGTAGTCCGGGACAGGTTGATCAGCCCCAGCATTTT	CASSPGQVDQPQHF
TRBV19	-	TRBJ1-2	-	TGTGCCAGTAGGGACCGACACTATGGCTACACCTTC	CASRDRHYGYTF
TRBV7-4	-	TRBJ1-6	-	TGTGCCACCCCACGAACAGGGTGGGTGAATTCACCCCTCCACTTT	CATPRTGWVNSPLHF
TRBV20-1	TRBD2	TRBJ2-7	few	TGCAGTGCTGCCATACTAGCGGAGTCCTACGAGCAGTACTTC	CSAAILAESYEQYF
TRBV29-1	-	TRBJ2-7	-	TGCAGCGTTGAAGGCAGGGGACCCTTCTACGAGCAGTACTTC	CSVEGRGPFYEQYF
TRBV10-3	-	TRBJ2-7	-	TGTGCCATCAGTGTGTTAGCGAGAACCTACGAGCAGTACTTC	CAISVLARTYEQYF
TRBV20-1	-	TRBJ1-3	-	TGCAGTGCTAGGACAGGTCCTGTAGTTAACACCATATATTTT	CSARTGPVVNTIYF
TRBV3-1	TRBD2	TRBJ2-5	few	TGTGCCAGCAGCCCACCACTAGCGGGATCCATGGCCGCCGGGACCCAGTACTTC	CASSPPLAGSMAAGTQYF